This TCR beta chain comes out of a study of blood T cells in healthy people across ages (dated by TCRdb to 2015 to 2017). Background on the whole study: Template switching captured roughly one uniquely barcoded TCR beta cDNA molecule per two T cells in model experiments. The study analyzed two additional independent replicas of 1 million unique cDNA reads from the same blood draw for two donors, one aged 18 to 29 and one aged 80 or older. The donors were split into four age groups: young (average 16 years), middle-aged (39), aged (approximately 60) and long-lived (more than 80). Donors of different ages were randomly distributed across sequencing lanes to avoid experimental bias. Using deep sequencing normalized with unique cDNA molecular identifiers, the study measured how TCR beta repertoire diversity changes with age. The research as a whole found: Compared with the aged group, the long-lived group had more naive CD4+ T cells, fewer expanded clones and increased TCR diversity, a pattern suggesting age selection. Because the CMV infection status of the donors was unknown, age-related changes in expanded clonotypes may potentially have been confounded. Observed TCR beta diversity correlated strongly with the percentage of naive T cells measured by flow cytometry. Estimates of total diversity based on one million sequenced T cells were considered lower bounds and underestimates. As age increased, observed TCR beta diversity per million T cells dropped in a roughly linear way, and a significant reduction was already evident by age about 40. Bulk unsorted PBMC profiling prevented conclusive comparison of naive and antigen-experienced compartments.

Library method: 5' RACE. These reads were obtained on an Illumina HiSeq 2500. The second PCR ran for about 6 to 11 cycles and used a J-beta primer mix along with a sample-barcoded 5' primer. A template-switch 5' adaptor carrying 12 random nucleotides introduced a unique molecular identifier onto each TCR beta cDNA molecule. Each sample yielded at least 3 million CDR3-containing paired-end reads. The Mint cDNA synthesis kit, primed by a TRBC-specific oligonucleotide, was used to synthesize first-strand cDNA from all RNA. After uracil-DNA glycosylase treatment, a first 18-cycle PCR used universal primers M1SS and BC2_uni_R on all cDNA. Regarding the original processing steps: For normalization, 1 million high-quality reads, each with a distinct molecular identifier, were randomly selected from each sample. Instead of being binned into consensus sequences, reads that shared molecular identifiers were thrown out. CDR3 identification, clonotype clustering and error correction used MiTCR with a Q25 quality threshold and the strictest error-elimination algorithm. A nonparametric unseen species model with Euler transformation was used to estimate a lower bound on total TCR beta diversity. The raw public data were reprocessed by TCRdb itself: fastp quality trimming at Q25, MiXCR clonotype calling, in-frame beta chains only. When rows share a CDR3 protein, they turn into one entry using the most common DNA and genes. TCRdb, not the original authors, processed these V and J calls. In this sample the table shows over 1,300,000 distinct CDR3 sequences, 59% of which occur a single time. 6.5% to 8% of the sample is held by the ten biggest clonotypes.

Turning to this clonotype: No antigen is known for it. There are no base qualities to consult, and no much larger clone falls within one base.

Including the terminal cysteine and phenylalanine, the CDR3 comprises 16 residues. Just CDR3 DNA is preserved here, 48 bases in frame from base 1. CDR1 and CDR2, per the germline V gene, are MNHNS and SASEGT. V is pruned by 4 bases and J by 3 bases, leaving 12 bases of the junction without a gene match. Systemically healthy Caucasian individuals from Russia, 35 to 40 in total and aged roughly 6 to 100 years, were included as donors. Each donor gave ten milliliters of peripheral blood, collected into EDTA-treated Vacutainer tubes. Ficoll-Paque density-gradient centrifugation was used to isolate PBMCs, with at least 6.5 million per sample. Trizol reagent was used to extract total RNA from PBMCs, with at least 5 micrograms per sample. Naive CD45RAhigh/CD27high T cell percentages were measured by flow cytometry on a PBMC aliquot from every donor.

The sequence joins TRBV6-1 to TRBJ2-7; TRBD2 agrees with 7 junctional bases. The source material was blood. The receptor's source is a man between 18 and 29 years old in good health. The DNA reads as follows: TGTGCCAGCAGTGCCGGGGGAGGGCTGCGTAGCTACGAGCAGTACTTC. It translates as CASSAGGGLRSYEQYF.